Listed below are T cell receptor beta chains from one sample, sequenced in a study. Using its own MiXCR run on the reads, TCRdb lists one record per CDR3 protein. The sample consists of around 4,500 distinct CDR3 sequences, over 9.5% of them appearing once. The specimen was CD4+ T cells from peripheral blood. Receptors originate from a human donor with rheumatoid arthritis. The CDR3 runs from the conserved cysteine through the conserved F or W. Fields, in order: V gene, clone size, J gene, D gene, CDR3 protein, CDR3 DNA. The D gene is left open where the match is weak. Clone size is given for some rows only: seen once, a few or many times, or a class if the clone is expanded.

V gene: TRBV7-9
clone size: many
J gene: TRBJ2-7
D gene: TRBD2
CDR3 protein: CASSYGGSSGSFYEQYF
CDR3 DNA: TGTGCCAGCAGCTACGGGGGGAGTAGCGGGAGTTTCTACGAGCAGTACTTC

V gene: TRBV4-1
clone size: medium-sized
J gene: TRBJ1-4
D gene: NA
CDR3 protein: CASSQGWGAANEKLFF
CDR3 DNA: TGCGCCAGCAGCCAAGGGTGGGGGGCTGCTAATGAAAAACTGTTTTTT

V gene: TRBV4-2
clone size: medium-sized
J gene: TRBJ1-1
D gene: NA
CDR3 protein: CASGKQGNTEAFF
CDR3 DNA: TGTGCCAGCGGGAAACAGGGGAACACTGAAGCTTTCTTT

V gene: TRBV20-1
clone size: many
J gene: TRBJ1-1
D gene: NA
CDR3 protein: CSAPGGRFEAFF
CDR3 DNA: TGCAGTGCCCCAGGAGGCAGATTTGAAGCTTTCTTT

V gene: TRBV19
clone size: NA
J gene: TRBJ2-1
D gene: NA
CDR3 protein: CASSIPPGGDRDNEQFF
CDR3 DNA: TGTGCCAGTAGTATACCCCCCGGCGGGGATAGGGACAATGAGCAGTTCTTC

V gene: TRBV28
clone size: many
J gene: TRBJ2-7
D gene: NA
CDR3 protein: CASSLGPRREQYF
CDR3 DNA: TGTGCCAGCAGTTTAGGCCCCCGGCGCGAGCAGTACTTC

V gene: TRBV20-1
clone size: few
J gene: TRBJ1-5
D gene: NA
CDR3 protein: CSARGGGPGQPQHF
CDR3 DNA: TGCAGTGCTAGAGGCGGGGGGCCAGGACAGCCCCAGCATTTT

V gene: TRBV7-3
clone size: medium-sized
J gene: TRBJ2-3
D gene: TRBD2
CDR3 protein: CASSLASGITDTQYF
CDR3 DNA: TGTGCCAGCAGCTTGGCTAGCGGGATCACAGATACGCAGTATTTT

V gene: TRBV24-1
clone size: many
J gene: TRBJ2-7
D gene: TRBD1
CDR3 protein: CATSGWNRGFYEQYF
CDR3 DNA: TGTGCCACCAGTGGGTGGAACAGGGGATTCTACGAGCAGTACTTC

V gene: TRBV25-1
clone size: many
J gene: TRBJ1-5
D gene: NA
CDR3 protein: CASSDGGPNQPQHF
CDR3 DNA: TGTGCCAGCAGTGATGGGGGTCCGAATCAGCCCCAGCATTTT

V gene: TRBV5-1
clone size: medium-sized
J gene: TRBJ1-4
D gene: TRBD1
CDR3 protein: CASRTGTGSEEKLFF
CDR3 DNA: TGCGCCAGCCGGACCGGGACAGGGTCGGAGGAAAAACTGTTTTTT

V gene: TRBV3-1
clone size: medium-sized
J gene: TRBJ2-2
D gene: TRBD1
CDR3 protein: CASSLTGTPGELFF
CDR3 DNA: TGTGCCAGCAGTCTGACAGGGACCCCCGGGGAGCTGTTTTTT

V gene: TRBV11-2
clone size: medium-sized
J gene: TRBJ1-6
D gene: TRBD1
CDR3 protein: CASSPRSTGGKPLHF
CDR3 DNA: TGTGCCAGCAGCCCCAGGAGCACAGGGGGCAAACCCCTCCACTTT

V gene: TRBV2
clone size: once
J gene: TRBJ2-2
D gene: NA
CDR3 protein: CASRALGTSTGELFF
CDR3 DNA: TGTGCCAGCAGGGCGCTCGGGACATCCACCGGGGAGCTGTTTTTT

V gene: TRBV7-9
clone size: many
J gene: TRBJ2-1
D gene: TRBD2
CDR3 protein: CASITAGVNNEQFF
CDR3 DNA: TGTGCCAGCATTACAGCGGGAGTTAACAATGAGCAGTTCTTC

V gene: TRBV7-9
clone size: NA
J gene: TRBJ2-1
D gene: NA
CDR3 protein: CASSYLDTSSYNEQFF
CDR3 DNA: TGTGCCAGCAGCTACCTGGACACTAGCTCCTACAATGAGCAGTTCTTC

V gene: TRBV6-6
clone size: NA
J gene: TRBJ2-2
D gene: NA
CDR3 protein: CASSVSPDTGELFF
CDR3 DNA: TGTGCCAGCAGTGTTTCGCCTGACACCGGGGAGCTGTTTTTT

V gene: TRBV20-1
clone size: medium-sized
J gene: TRBJ1-5
D gene: NA
CDR3 protein: CSARASGGQPRWGQPQHF
CDR3 DNA: TGCAGTGCTAGAGCATCGGGAGGACAACCGCGGTGGGGTCAGCCCCAGCATTTT

V gene: TRBV2
clone size: medium-sized
J gene: TRBJ1-4
D gene: NA
CDR3 protein: CASSEDQTRGEKLFF
CDR3 DNA: TGTGCCAGCAGTGAGGACCAGACACGAGGGGAAAAACTGTTTTTT

V gene: TRBV20-1
clone size: medium-sized
J gene: TRBJ2-3
D gene: NA
CDR3 protein: CSAKSSGVPDTQYF
CDR3 DNA: TGCAGTGCTAAGAGCTCGGGGGTCCCAGATACGCAGTATTTT

V gene: TRBV10-3
clone size: many
J gene: TRBJ2-2
D gene: TRBD2
CDR3 protein: CAITEGGTGELFF
CDR3 DNA: TGTGCCATCACCGAGGGAGGGACCGGGGAGCTGTTTTTT

V gene: TRBV7-3
clone size: few
J gene: TRBJ2-2
D gene: NA
CDR3 protein: CASSSQGTGELFF
CDR3 DNA: TGTGCCAGCAGCTCCCAGGGCACCGGGGAGCTGTTTTTT

V gene: TRBV5-1
clone size: medium-sized
J gene: TRBJ1-2
D gene: NA
CDR3 protein: CASSPGGADYGYTF
CDR3 DNA: TGCGCCAGCTCCCCTGGGGGGGCGGACTATGGCTACACCTTC

V gene: TRBV7-2
clone size: many
J gene: TRBJ1-5
D gene: NA
CDR3 protein: CASSPGTFQLQHF
CDR3 DNA: TGTGCCAGCAGCCCTGGGACATTTCAGCTCCAGCATTTT

V gene: TRBV19
clone size: medium-sized
J gene: TRBJ2-1
D gene: NA
CDR3 protein: CASSSIQLYNEQFF
CDR3 DNA: TGTGCCAGTAGCAGCATACAGCTATACAATGAGCAGTTCTTC

V gene: TRBV2
clone size: medium-sized
J gene: TRBJ2-1
D gene: TRBD2
CDR3 protein: CATHRGTSGRIEQFF
CDR3 DNA: TGTGCCACTCATCGAGGGACTAGCGGGAGAATTGAGCAGTTCTTC

V gene: TRBV12-3/TRBV12-4
clone size: NA
J gene: TRBJ2-7
D gene: TRBD2
CDR3 protein: CASKKSSGGSYEQYF
CDR3 DNA: TGTGCCAGCAAAAAGTCTAGCGGAGGCTCATACGAGCAGTACTTC

V gene: TRBV18
clone size: medium-sized
J gene: TRBJ2-5
D gene: TRBD2
CDR3 protein: CASSGSTSGDGTQYF
CDR3 DNA: TGTGCCAGCTCAGGATCGACTAGCGGGGATGGGACCCAGTACTTC

V gene: TRBV6-6
clone size: NA
J gene: TRBJ2-5
D gene: TRBD2
CDR3 protein: CASSYTLAGGQETQYF
CDR3 DNA: TGTGCCAGCAGTTACACACTAGCGGGAGGTCAGGAGACCCAGTACTTC

V gene: TRBV3-1
clone size: medium-sized
J gene: TRBJ2-7
D gene: NA
CDR3 protein: CASSQEKVGGHYEQYF
CDR3 DNA: TGTGCCAGCAGCCAAGAGAAGGTTGGGGGGCACTACGAGCAGTACTTC

V gene: TRBV12-3/TRBV12-4
clone size: medium-sized
J gene: TRBJ1-2
D gene: NA
CDR3 protein: CASSYGGQGGYTF
CDR3 DNA: TGTGCCAGCAGTTACGGGGGGCAAGGAGGCTACACCTTC

V gene: TRBV30
clone size: many
J gene: TRBJ1-5
D gene: NA
CDR3 protein: CAWSAKGWSNQPQHF
CDR3 DNA: TGTGCCTGGAGCGCCAAGGGTTGGAGCAATCAGCCCCAGCATTTT

V gene: TRBV7-3
clone size: many
J gene: TRBJ2-1
D gene: TRBD2
CDR3 protein: CGRGASGSYEQFF
CDR3 DNA: TGTGGGCGGGGGGCTAGCGGGAGTTATGAGCAGTTCTTC

V gene: TRBV11-2
clone size: medium-sized
J gene: TRBJ2-7
D gene: NA
CDR3 protein: CASSLGERYEQYF
CDR3 DNA: TGTGCCAGCAGCTTAGGTGAAAGATACGAGCAGTACTTC

V gene: TRBV4-1
clone size: medium-sized
J gene: TRBJ1-2
D gene: TRBD1
CDR3 protein: CASTPGQGFSYGYTF
CDR3 DNA: TGCGCCAGCACCCCGGGACAGGGATTTTCCTATGGCTACACCTTC

V gene: TRBV11-2
clone size: medium-sized
J gene: TRBJ2-7
D gene: NA
CDR3 protein: CAYAGDFPYEQYF
CDR3 DNA: TGTGCCTACGCGGGCGACTTTCCCTACGAGCAGTACTTC

V gene: TRBV9
clone size: many
J gene: TRBJ2-2
D gene: NA
CDR3 protein: CASSVAPGNTGELFF
CDR3 DNA: TGTGCCAGCAGCGTAGCTCCAGGGAACACCGGGGAGCTGTTTTTT

V gene: TRBV2
clone size: NA
J gene: TRBJ2-1
D gene: TRBD1
CDR3 protein: CASRGDRNNEQFF
CDR3 DNA: TGTGCCAGCAGGGGGGACAGGAACAATGAGCAGTTCTTC

V gene: TRBV5-1
clone size: medium-sized
J gene: TRBJ2-3
D gene: NA
CDR3 protein: CASSLEGPMADTQYF
CDR3 DNA: TGCGCCAGCAGCTTGGAAGGGCCGATGGCAGATACGCAGTATTTT

V gene: TRBV4-2
clone size: medium-sized
J gene: TRBJ2-5
D gene: NA
CDR3 protein: CASSSGAETQYF
CDR3 DNA: TGTGCCAGCAGCTCAGGGGCGGAGACCCAGTACTTC

V gene: TRBV29-1
clone size: medium-sized
J gene: TRBJ2-1
D gene: TRBD2
CDR3 protein: CSAVSGRTYNEQFF
CDR3 DNA: TGCAGCGCCGTTAGCGGGAGGACCTACAATGAGCAGTTCTTC

V gene: TRBV5-1
clone size: few
J gene: TRBJ1-6
D gene: TRBD1
CDR3 protein: CASSLLTGGTSPLHF
CDR3 DNA: TGCGCCAGCAGCTTGCTCACAGGGGGCACTTCACCCCTCCACTTT

V gene: TRBV29-1
clone size: NA
J gene: TRBJ1-1
D gene: NA
CDR3 protein: CSVGPSRGERAEAFF
CDR3 DNA: TGCAGCGTGGGACCTAGCAGGGGAGAACGGGCTGAAGCTTTCTTT

V gene: TRBV20-1
clone size: medium-sized
J gene: TRBJ2-7
D gene: TRBD2
CDR3 protein: CSARGGSGSFSYEQYF
CDR3 DNA: TGCAGTGCTAGAGGCGGGAGCGGGAGTTTCTCCTACGAGCAGTACTTC

V gene: TRBV6-1
clone size: medium-sized
J gene: TRBJ2-1
D gene: NA
CDR3 protein: CASSEGSASYNEQFF
CDR3 DNA: TGTGCCAGCAGTGAAGGCAGCGCCTCCTACAATGAGCAGTTCTTC